What follows are 20 T cell receptor beta chains derived from one specimen sequenced in a study of T cell repertoires in cytomegalovirus infection. Antigens for these TCRs are unknown. TCRdb processed the reads anew with MiXCR; each CDR3 protein has one entry. This sample yields around 430,000 distinct CDR3 sequences, of which approximately 40% are seen a single time; around 45% belongs to the top ten. The specimen was cultured PBMCs, collected from culture after CMV antigen stimulation. Receptors were obtained from a human donor in good health (CMV status not recorded). Some clones in this sample may be carry-over from other donors' samples.

The chain combines TRBV12-3 or TRBV12-4 with TRBJ1-6, with D hard to call. V dropped 3 bases and J dropped 15 bases, with 9 bases sitting between them. The CDR3 covers 11 residues. The chain's CDR3 is CASSLGSILHF. The CDR3 DNA follows: TGTGCCAGCAGTTTGGGGTCGATCCTCCACTTT.

This clonotype showed up just a few times. The chain carries TRBV19 and TRBJ2-4; 13 positions agree with TRBD2. Trimming at V came to 1 base and at J to 2 bases, leaving 11 bases not matched to a gene. In germline, CDR1 is LNHDA, CDR2 SQIVND (reference sequence). This CDR3 has 20 amino acids. This chain's CDR3 is CASSIVGTSGTGWTKNIQYF. CDR3 coding DNA: TGTGCCAGTAGTATAGTAGGGACTAGCGGGACGGGTTGGACCAAAAACATTCAGTACTTC.

This clonotype turned up a few times. The chain employs TRBV12-3 or TRBV12-4 and TRBJ1-2; perhaps TRBD1 as D (6 bases). V lost 1 base and J lost 6, with 12 bases in between. CDR3 length: 14 residues. CDR3 loop: CASSLEGGAHGYTF. DNA of the CDR3: TGTGCCAGCAGTTTAGAGGGGGGCGCCCATGGCTACACCTTC.

CDR3 in DNA: TGTGCCAGCAGCCAAGACATCCCCTGGGGGAACACTGAAGCTTTCTTT. Its translation is CASSQDIPWGNTEAFF. The chain recombines TRBV14 with TRBJ1-1; D remains ambiguous. This CDR3 contains 16 residues. Trimming cost V 0 bases and J 1 base, with 12 bases left between them. The V gene's germline CDR1 is SGHDN and CDR2 FVKESK.

This rearrangement joins TRBV6-2 or TRBV6-3 to TRBJ2-7, with D perhaps TRBD2 (6 bases). The germline V gene has CDR1 MNHEY and CDR2 SVGEGT. This CDR3 comprises 10 residues. Trimming took 6 bases from V and 11 from J, leaving 11 bases between them. This chain's CDR3 is CASSNGEEYF. In DNA, the CDR3 is TGTGCCAGCAGCAACGGGGAGGAGTACTTC.

The chain carries TRBV2 and TRBJ2-1; D is uncertain. Germline CDR1 reads SNHLY; CDR2 reads FYNNEI. The CDR3 covers 14 residues. With 6 bases removed from V and 9 bases from J, the gap between germline ends came to 18 bases. CDR3 amino acids: CASSPGRHLPEQFF. CDR3 coding DNA: TGTGCCAGCAGCCCCGGACGCCACTTACCTGAGCAGTTCTTC.

The DNA for the CDR3 is TGCGCCAGCAGCCAAGAACGGTCGCCTAGCGGGAACAATGAGCAGTTCTTC. Protein: CASSQERSPSGNNEQFF. The V gene is TRBV4-3, the J gene TRBJ2-1; 9 positions match TRBD2. After removal of 0 bases from V and 5 bases from J, the junction contained 8 bases not matched to a gene. The CDR3 loop spans 17 amino acids. In germline, CDR1 is LGHNA, CDR2 YSLEER.

About this clonotype itself: Likely a read error: the CDR3 ends without its conserved phenylalanine or tryptophan. The rearrangement joins TRBV7-6 to TRBJ1-4; D is undetermined. V was clipped by 1 base and J by 0 bases, with 3 bases between them. From germline, CDR1 is SGHVS and CDR2 FNYEAQ. This CDR3 is built from 14 residues. The CDR3 region is CASSLEATNEKLFL. Written as DNA, the CDR3 is TGTGCCAGCAGCTTAGAGGCAACTAATGAAAAACTGTTTTTG.

The chain uses TRBV20-1 and TRBJ2-7, with a tentative D call TRBD2 (6 bases). With 3 bases removed from V and 0 bases from J, the gap between germline ends came to 12 bases. Germline CDR1 reads DFQATT; CDR2 reads SNEGSKA (reference sequence). The CDR3 contains 14 residues. The CDR3 sequence is CSASPLASSYEQYF. The CDR3 coding sequence is TGCAGTGCTAGTCCCCTAGCGAGCTCCTACGAGCAGTACTTC.

A single count supports this clonotype. This chain joins TRBV20-1 and TRBJ2-4; a weak D match, TRBD2 (6 bases). CDR1 and CDR2 from the germline V gene are DFQATT and SNEGSKA (reference sequence). The CDR3 contains 11 residues. V lost 7 bases to trimming and J lost 10 bases, with 14 bases between them. The CDR3 loop reads CSGGAGRIQYF. The CDR3 DNA reads TGCAGTGGCGGGGCCGGGAGAATTCAGTACTTC.

This clonotype turned up a few times. V usage is TRBV7-2 and J usage is TRBJ1-5; D unclear. The CDR3 is 15 residues long. In germline, CDR1 is SGHTA, CDR2 FQGNSA. The V end was cut by 3 bases, the J end by 0 bases, with 9 bases between. The DNA for the CDR3 is TGTGCCAGCAGCTTTTCCAGCTATAGCAATCAGCCCCAGCATTTT. Translation gives CASSFSSYSNQPQHF. Using reference TRBV7-2 and TRBJ1-5 for the parts outside the CDR3, the full variable domain is GAGVSQSPSNKVTEKGKDVELRCDPISGHTALYWYRQSLGQGLEFLIYFQGNSAPDKSGLPSDRFSAERTGGSVSTLTIQRTQQEDSAVYLCASSFSSYSNQPQHFGDGTRLSIL.

This clonotype came up a few times. The chain couples TRBV7-4 to TRBJ1-4; TRBD1 is a possible D gene (6 bases). The CDR3 extends over 14 amino acids. The ends were cut back, 5 bases at V and 5 bases at J, with 12 bases in the middle. Germline-derived CDR1 and CDR2 are SGHVT and SQSDAQ. The CDR3 bases are TGTGCCAGCAGCCCGGGACACTTCAATGAAAAACTGTTTTTT. Translation gives CASSPGHFNEKLFF.

The chain combines TRBV7-8 with TRBJ2-7; 8 bases fit TRBD1. CDR1 SGHVS and CDR2 FQNEAQ come from the germline V gene. J was trimmed by 5 bases and V by 4 bases; bases with no gene match: 7. The CDR3 totals 14 residues. CDR3 sequence reads: CASSSGTGRNEQYF. Here the CDR3 DNA reads TGTGCCAGCAGCTCCGGGACAGGCAGGAACGAGCAGTACTTC.

The genes are TRBV4-1 and TRBJ1-1; D is perhaps TRBD1 (5 bases). With 3 bases removed from V and 0 bases from J, the gap between germline ends came to 20 bases. The CDR3 sequence is 18 residues long. In germline, CDR1 is MGHRA, CDR2 YSYEKL. The chain's CDR3 is CASSHRRASKGMNTEAFF. The CDR3 DNA reads as TGCGCCAGCAGCCACCGCAGGGCCTCAAAGGGAATGAACACTGAAGCTTTCTTT.

The rearrangement uses TRBV6-2 or TRBV6-3 and TRBJ1-5; D not certain. The V end lost 4 bases, the J end lost 4 bases, and 11 bases lay between the germline ends. Germline V CDR1 and CDR2: MNHEY, SVGEGT. The CDR3 sequence is 14 residues long. The CDR3 here is CASSFLSPNQPQHF. The DNA of the CDR3 is TGTGCCAGCAGTTTCCTAAGCCCGAATCAGCCCCAGCATTTT.

J is TRBJ2-5 and V is TRBV5-4; D is undetermined. Per germline, CDR1 SGHNT and CDR2 YYREEE (reference sequence). The V end lost 0 bases, the J end lost 0 bases, and 9 bases lay between the germline ends. This CDR3 is built from 15 residues. In nucleotides, the CDR3 is TGTGCCAGCAGCTTGGTGCTGGCGGACCAAGAGACCCAGTACTTC. It specifies CASSLVLADQETQYF.

This clonotype has more than one count but fewer than ten. The gene calls are TRBV7-2 and TRBJ1-6; D gene ambiguous. This CDR3 spans 14 amino acids. V was cut by 1 base and J by 7 bases, with 8 bases left in between. The germline V gene encodes CDR1 SGHTA and CDR2 FQGNSA. CDR3: CASSLDGLNSPLHF. CDR3 bases: TGTGCCAGCAGCTTAGACGGACTGAATTCACCCCTCCACTTT.

This chain uses TRBV19 with TRBJ1-5; 8 bases match TRBD1. The ends lost 3 bases at V and 1 base at J; junction bases unmatched: 11. Germline V gene lookup returns CDR1 LNHDA and CDR2 SQIVND (reference sequence). This CDR3 is 18 amino acids long. The CDR3 is CASSISGQASGSNQPQHF. The CDR3 region has the DNA TGTGCCAGTAGTATCTCGGGACAGGCCTCAGGGAGCAATCAGCCCCAGCATTTT. Full variable domain (remainder filled in from reference TRBV19 and TRBJ1-5): DGGITQSPKYLFRKEGQNVTLSCEQNLNHDAMYWYRQDPGQGLRLIYYSQIVNDFQKGDIAEGYSVSREKKESFPLTVTSAQKNPTAFYLCASSISGQASGSNQPQHFGDGTRLSIL.

There are a few counts of this clonotype. The gene calls are TRBV7-6 and TRBJ2-3; weak D call: TRBD2 (7 bases). The V end was cut by 2 bases, the J end by 5 bases, with 20 bases between. The CDR3 runs to 17 residues. From germline, CDR1 is SGHVS and CDR2 FNYEAQ. DNA of the CDR3: TGTGCCAGCAGCTTATTTAAGTGGGGGGGCCGAGGAGATACGCAGTATTTT. Protein sequence: CASSLFKWGGRGDTQYF.

V usage is TRBV5-1 and J usage is TRBJ1-5; D possibly corresponds to TRBD1 (6 bases). Germline-derived CDR1 and CDR2 are SGHRS and YFSETQ. This CDR3 contains 15 residues. The V end was cut by 4 bases, the J end by 4 bases, with 15 bases between. CDR3 nucleotide sequence: TGCGCCAGCAGCCTAACCGCAGGGGAAAATCAGCCCCAGCATTTT. Its protein product is CASSLTAGENQPQHF.